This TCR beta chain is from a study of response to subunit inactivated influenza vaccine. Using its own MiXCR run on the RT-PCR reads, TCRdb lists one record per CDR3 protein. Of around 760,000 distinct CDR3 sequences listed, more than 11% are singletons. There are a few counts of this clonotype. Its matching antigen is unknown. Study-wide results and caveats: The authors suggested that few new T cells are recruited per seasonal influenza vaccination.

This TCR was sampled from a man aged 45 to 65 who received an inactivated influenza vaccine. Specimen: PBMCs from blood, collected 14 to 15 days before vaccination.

The CDR3: CASSPAQITDTQYF. CDR3 sequence (DNA): TGTGCCAGCAGCCCCGCACAGATCACAGATACGCAGTATTTT. The chain carries TRBV3-1 and TRBJ2-3; no firm D call. The germline CDR1 and CDR2 sequences are LGHDT and YNNKEL (reference sequence). The V end was cut by 4 bases, the J end by 2 bases, with 10 bases between. CDR3 length: 14 residues.